This T cell receptor (beta chain) emerged from a study of shared clonotypes between healthy human individuals. CDR1 is LNHDA and CDR2 is SQIVND in the germline V gene (reference sequence). The CDR3 length is 13 residues. Trimming cost V 1 base and J 4 bases, with 7 bases left between them. Donation came from healthy HIV-negative adults that had no recent acute infections or vaccinations. All donors were Caucasian adults living in Nashville, Tennessee. A note on this clone: The sample contains more than one DNA sequence encoding this CDR3.

Execution of the assay was at deep level. Data came from immunoSEQ multiplex PCR; TCRdb stores just in-frame clones and leaves some out. The data hold over a million clones, with 95% to 97% observed a single time. The TCR comes from a man aged 25-45 years in good health. V usage is TRBV19 and J usage is TRBJ1-1; a possible D gene is TRBD1 (5 bases). The sample comprised naive CD4+ T cells sorted from blood. Subset denoted: CD45RA+ positively selected. CDR3 residues: CASSIVRGTEAFF. The CDR3 DNA reads TGTGCCAGTAGTATAGTAAGGGGCACTGAAGCTTTCTTT.